The rows below give T cell receptor beta chains drawn from one sample of a study of T cells in Graves' hyperthyroidism and ophthalmopathy. TCRdb reprocessed the multiplex PCR reads via MiXCR and lists one record per CDR3 protein. The sample lists hundreds of thousands of distinct CDR3 sequences, just under 20% occurring once. The sequencing sample was made of blood. All receptors come from a middle-aged man with Graves' ophthalmopathy. CDR3s include the opening cysteine and the closing phenylalanine or tryptophan. The order of the fields is clone size, CDR3 length, J gene, V gene, D gene, CDR3 protein, CDR3 DNA. D genes are given only for firm matches. For some rows the clone size is stated as once, few or many, or as a class when expanded; others skip it.

clone_size: many; cdr3_length: 14; j_call: TRBJ2-3; v_call: TRBV18; d_call: .; cdr3_aa: CASSPGLGTDTQYF; cdr3_nt: TGTGCCAGCTCACCAGGTTTGGGTACAGATACGCAGTATTTT
clone_size: .; cdr3_length: 18; j_call: TRBJ1-5; v_call: TRBV10-3; d_call: TRBD1; cdr3_aa: CAISESRTGSVRNQPQHF; cdr3_nt: TGTGCCATCAGTGAGTCAAGGACAGGGTCGGTCAGGAATCAGCCCCAGCATTTT
clone_size: .; cdr3_length: 16; j_call: TRBJ2-6; v_call: TRBV28; d_call: .; cdr3_aa: CASSFGGPSGANVLTF; cdr3_nt: TGTGCCAGCAGTTTTGGGGGACCCTCTGGGGCCAACGTCCTGACTTTC
clone_size: once; cdr3_length: 13; j_call: TRBJ1-5; v_call: TRBV20-1; d_call: TRBD1; cdr3_aa: CSAQGGGGQPQHF; cdr3_nt: TGCAGTGCCCAAGGAGGGGGCGGTCAGCCCCAGCATTTT
clone_size: .; cdr3_length: 11; j_call: TRBJ2-1; v_call: TRBV20-1; d_call: .; cdr3_aa: CSAPSWGEQFF; cdr3_nt: TGCAGTGCTCCCTCGTGGGGCGAGCAGTTCTTC
clone_size: many; cdr3_length: 16; j_call: TRBJ1-1; v_call: TRBV11-2; d_call: .; cdr3_aa: CASSLSTGGGNTEAFF; cdr3_nt: TGTGCCAGCAGCTTATCGACAGGAGGGGGGAACACTGAAGCTTTCTTT
clone_size: many; cdr3_length: 14; j_call: TRBJ1-4; v_call: TRBV5-1; d_call: .; cdr3_aa: CASSFGQYGEKLFF; cdr3_nt: TGCGCCAGCAGCTTTGGGCAGTACGGTGAAAAACTGTTTTTT
clone_size: many; cdr3_length: 14; j_call: TRBJ1-1; v_call: TRBV18; d_call: TRBD1; cdr3_aa: CASSRGTGRTEAFF; cdr3_nt: TGTGCCAGCTCACGGGGGACAGGGCGGACTGAAGCTTTCTTT
clone_size: few; cdr3_length: 16; j_call: TRBJ2-3; v_call: TRBV14; d_call: .; cdr3_aa: CASSQARTRSTDTQYF; cdr3_nt: TGTGCCAGCAGCCAAGCCCGGACGCGGAGCACAGATACGCAGTATTTT
clone_size: .; cdr3_length: 16; j_call: TRBJ1-3; v_call: TRBV2; d_call: .; cdr3_aa: CASSLSVVSSGNTIYF; cdr3_nt: TGTGCCAGCAGTTTATCCGTTGTTAGCTCTGGAAACACCATATATTTT
clone_size: few; cdr3_length: 22; j_call: TRBJ1-5; v_call: TRBV12-3/TRBV12-4; d_call: TRBD1; cdr3_aa: CASTFTGDPFGRDINSNQPQHF; cdr3_nt: TGTGCCAGCACCTTTACAGGGGATCCCTTTGGTCGGGACATCAATAGCAATCAGCCCCAGCATTTT
clone_size: .; cdr3_length: 16; j_call: TRBJ2-7; v_call: TRBV12-3/TRBV12-4; d_call: .; cdr3_aa: CASSPPLGDVNYEQYF; cdr3_nt: TGTGCCAGCAGTCCCCCCCTAGGGGATGTCAACTACGAGCAGTACTTC
clone_size: few; cdr3_length: 17; j_call: TRBJ2-1; v_call: TRBV12-3/TRBV12-4; d_call: TRBD2; cdr3_aa: CASSLGSGGRMYNEQFF; cdr3_nt: TGTGCCAGCAGTTTGGGGAGCGGGGGGCGGATGTACAATGAGCAGTTCTTC
clone_size: few; cdr3_length: 16; j_call: TRBJ2-1; v_call: TRBV5-1; d_call: TRBD2; cdr3_aa: CASSLGALAAFNEQFF; cdr3_nt: TGCGCCAGCAGCTTGGGTGCACTAGCGGCCTTCAATGAGCAGTTCTTC
clone_size: .; cdr3_length: 16; j_call: TRBJ2-1; v_call: TRBV7-9; d_call: .; cdr3_aa: CASSLGTGPSYNEQFF; cdr3_nt: TGTGCCAGCAGCTTAGGAACAGGGCCCTCCTACAATGAGCAGTTCTTC
clone_size: many; cdr3_length: 11; j_call: TRBJ2-1; v_call: TRBV28; d_call: .; cdr3_aa: CASSFEIEQFF; cdr3_nt: TGTGCCAGCAGTTTTGAGATTGAGCAGTTCTTC
clone_size: many; cdr3_length: 22; j_call: TRBJ2-1; v_call: TRBV12-3/TRBV12-4; d_call: TRBD2; cdr3_aa: CASSTNSRGRGPSGSGYNEQFF; cdr3_nt: TGTGCCAGCAGCACCAATTCAAGGGGTAGGGGGCCTAGCGGGAGTGGCTACAATGAGCAGTTCTTC
clone_size: .; cdr3_length: 14; j_call: TRBJ2-3; v_call: TRBV5-1; d_call: .; cdr3_aa: CASSFRGSPGTQYF; cdr3_nt: TGCGCCAGCAGCTTCCGGGGGTCTCCAGGTACGCAGTATTTT
clone_size: many; cdr3_length: 15; j_call: TRBJ2-3; v_call: TRBV5-4; d_call: .; cdr3_aa: CASSSGSLSTDTQYF; cdr3_nt: TGTGCCAGCAGCTCGGGATCTCTCAGCACAGATACGCAGTATTTT
clone_size: few; cdr3_length: 15; j_call: TRBJ2-7; v_call: TRBV5-1; d_call: TRBD1; cdr3_aa: CASSTPGQGAGEQYF; cdr3_nt: TGCGCCAGCAGCACCCCGGGACAGGGGGCTGGCGAGCAGTACTTC
clone_size: .; cdr3_length: 14; j_call: TRBJ1-4; v_call: TRBV7-9; d_call: .; cdr3_aa: CASSSKGPYEKLFF; cdr3_nt: TGTGCCAGCAGCTCGAAGGGGCCGTATGAAAAACTGTTTTTT
clone_size: once; cdr3_length: 14; j_call: TRBJ1-2; v_call: TRBV20-1; d_call: TRBD1; cdr3_aa: CSASSPTGSYGYTF; cdr3_nt: TGCAGTGCTAGCTCCCCGACAGGGTCCTATGGCTACACCTTC
clone_size: many; cdr3_length: 15; j_call: TRBJ2-5; v_call: TRBV30; d_call: TRBD1; cdr3_aa: CAWKPGTGGSETQYF; cdr3_nt: TGTGCCTGGAAGCCTGGGACAGGGGGTAGCGAGACCCAGTACTTC
clone_size: many; cdr3_length: 16; j_call: TRBJ1-1; v_call: TRBV5-1; d_call: .; cdr3_aa: CASSLAGGRGNTEAFF; cdr3_nt: TGCGCCAGCAGCTTGGCCGGCGGGCGTGGGAACACTGAAGCTTTCTTT
clone_size: many; cdr3_length: 13; j_call: TRBJ2-7; v_call: TRBV7-2; d_call: TRBD1; cdr3_aa: CASSSRDSYEQYF; cdr3_nt: TGTGCCAGCAGCTCACGGGACAGCTACGAGCAGTACTTC
clone_size: many; cdr3_length: 16; j_call: TRBJ1-6; v_call: TRBV11-1; d_call: .; cdr3_aa: CASSQQGVSYNSPLHF; cdr3_nt: TGTGCCAGCAGCCAGCAAGGGGTCAGCTATAATTCACCCCTCCACTTT
clone_size: many; cdr3_length: 14; j_call: TRBJ2-3; v_call: TRBV12-3/TRBV12-4; d_call: .; cdr3_aa: CASRWTGSTDTQYF; cdr3_nt: TGTGCCAGCAGGTGGACTGGAAGCACAGATACGCAGTATTTT
clone_size: few; cdr3_length: 13; j_call: TRBJ1-1; v_call: TRBV24-1; d_call: .; cdr3_aa: CATSATGHTEAFF; cdr3_nt: TGTGCCACCAGTGCGACAGGCCACACTGAAGCTTTCTTT
clone_size: .; cdr3_length: 13; j_call: TRBJ2-3; v_call: TRBV15; d_call: .; cdr3_aa: CATSRPLTDTQYF; cdr3_nt: TGTGCCACCAGCAGACCTCTCACAGATACGCAGTATTTT
clone_size: many; cdr3_length: 14; j_call: TRBJ1-4; v_call: TRBV5-1; d_call: .; cdr3_aa: CASSLDAGNEKLFF; cdr3_nt: TGCGCCAGCAGCTTGGATGCCGGAAATGAAAAACTGTTTTTT
clone_size: .; cdr3_length: 18; j_call: TRBJ2-2; v_call: TRBV20-1; d_call: TRBD2; cdr3_aa: CSASVSSGRGSNTGELFF; cdr3_nt: TGCAGTGCTAGCGTTAGTAGCGGGAGAGGCTCGAACACCGGGGAGCTGTTTTTT
clone_size: many; cdr3_length: 19; j_call: TRBJ2-6; v_call: TRBV28; d_call: TRBD2; cdr3_aa: CASRISGVAGGSGANVLTF; cdr3_nt: TGTGCCAGCAGGATTTCTGGGGTAGCGGGAGGCTCTGGGGCCAACGTCCTGACTTTC
clone_size: many; cdr3_length: 15; j_call: TRBJ2-7; v_call: TRBV12-3/TRBV12-4; d_call: TRBD1; cdr3_aa: CASSLEGQGRYEQYF; cdr3_nt: TGTGCCAGCAGTTTAGAGGGACAGGGGAGGTACGAGCAGTACTTC
clone_size: .; cdr3_length: 14; j_call: TRBJ2-7; v_call: TRBV10-3; d_call: .; cdr3_aa: CAISETVLTYEQYF; cdr3_nt: TGTGCCATCAGTGAGACAGTCCTAACCTACGAGCAGTACTTC
clone_size: few; cdr3_length: 13; j_call: TRBJ2-6; v_call: TRBV2; d_call: .; cdr3_aa: CATQEGNANVLTF; cdr3_nt: TGTGCCACCCAGGAGGGGAACGCCAACGTCCTGACTTTC
clone_size: .; cdr3_length: 14; j_call: TRBJ2-5; v_call: TRBV12-3/TRBV12-4; d_call: TRBD1; cdr3_aa: CASQTGGVQETQYF; cdr3_nt: TGTGCCAGCCAGACAGGGGGAGTTCAAGAGACCCAGTACTTC
clone_size: few; cdr3_length: 14; j_call: TRBJ2-2; v_call: TRBV4-3; d_call: .; cdr3_aa: CASSQNPNTGELFF; cdr3_nt: TGCGCCAGCAGCCAAAATCCGAACACCGGGGAGCTGTTTTTT
clone_size: few; cdr3_length: 17; j_call: TRBJ1-2; v_call: TRBV3-1; d_call: TRBD1; cdr3_aa: CASSQDFTGGFAYGYTF; cdr3_nt: TGTGCCAGCAGCCAAGATTTCACAGGGGGCTTTGCCTATGGCTACACCTTC
clone_size: many; cdr3_length: 16; j_call: TRBJ2-5; v_call: TRBV6-2/TRBV6-3; d_call: .; cdr3_aa: CASSRPPGHHQETQYF; cdr3_nt: TGTGCCAGCAGTAGACCCCCGGGGCACCACCAAGAGACCCAGTACTTC
clone_size: many; cdr3_length: 12; j_call: TRBJ2-7; v_call: TRBV6-2/TRBV6-3; d_call: .; cdr3_aa: CASSYKLHEQYF; cdr3_nt: TGTGCCAGCAGTTACAAGTTGCACGAGCAGTACTTC
clone_size: .; cdr3_length: 15; j_call: TRBJ2-5; v_call: TRBV5-5; d_call: TRBD1; cdr3_aa: CASRGRDRVIETQYF; cdr3_nt: TGTGCCAGCAGGGGCCGGGACAGGGTTATTGAGACCCAGTACTTC
clone_size: .; cdr3_length: 17; j_call: TRBJ2-7; v_call: TRBV19; d_call: .; cdr3_aa: CASSIQAGSLRLYEQYF; cdr3_nt: TGTGCCAGTAGTATACAGGCAGGGTCTCTTCGACTCTACGAGCAGTACTTC
clone_size: many; cdr3_length: 14; j_call: TRBJ1-5; v_call: TRBV12-3/TRBV12-4; d_call: .; cdr3_aa: CASRLAQDNQPQHF; cdr3_nt: TGTGCCAGCAGACTAGCCCAGGACAATCAGCCCCAGCATTTT
clone_size: .; cdr3_length: 17; j_call: TRBJ1-1; v_call: TRBV27; d_call: .; cdr3_aa: CASSLRPMGLGNTEAFF; cdr3_nt: TGTGCCAGCAGTTTACGGCCAATGGGTCTTGGGAACACTGAAGCTTTCTTT
clone_size: few; cdr3_length: 15; j_call: TRBJ1-1; v_call: TRBV9; d_call: .; cdr3_aa: CASSVGGGGNTEAFF; cdr3_nt: TGTGCCAGCAGCGTAGGGGGAGGAGGGAACACTGAAGCTTTCTTT
clone_size: few; cdr3_length: 19; j_call: TRBJ2-2; v_call: TRBV12-3/TRBV12-4; d_call: TRBD2; cdr3_aa: CASSLALGLAGGRTGELFF; cdr3_nt: TGTGCCAGCAGTTTAGCGCTGGGACTAGCGGGAGGGAGGACCGGGGAGCTGTTTTTT